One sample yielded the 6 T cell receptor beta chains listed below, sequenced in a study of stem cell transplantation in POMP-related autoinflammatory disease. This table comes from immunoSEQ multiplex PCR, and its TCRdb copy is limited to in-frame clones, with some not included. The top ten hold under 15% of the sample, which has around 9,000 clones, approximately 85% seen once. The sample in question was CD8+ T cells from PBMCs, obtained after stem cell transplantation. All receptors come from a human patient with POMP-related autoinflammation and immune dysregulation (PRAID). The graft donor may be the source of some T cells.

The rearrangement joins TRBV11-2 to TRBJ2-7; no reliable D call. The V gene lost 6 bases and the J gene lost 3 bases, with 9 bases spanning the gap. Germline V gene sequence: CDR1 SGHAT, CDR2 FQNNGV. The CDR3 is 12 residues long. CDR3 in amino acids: CASSPANYEQYV. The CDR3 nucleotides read TGTGCCAGCAGTCCTGCAAACTACGAGCAGTACGTC.

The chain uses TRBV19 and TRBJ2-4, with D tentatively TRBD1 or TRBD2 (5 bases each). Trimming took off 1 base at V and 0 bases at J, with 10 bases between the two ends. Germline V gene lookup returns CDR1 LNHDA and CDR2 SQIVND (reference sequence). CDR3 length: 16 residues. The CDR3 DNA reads TGTGCCAGTAGTATAGTGGGGACGTTAGCCAAAAACATTCAGTACTTC. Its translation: CASSIVGTLAKNIQYF.

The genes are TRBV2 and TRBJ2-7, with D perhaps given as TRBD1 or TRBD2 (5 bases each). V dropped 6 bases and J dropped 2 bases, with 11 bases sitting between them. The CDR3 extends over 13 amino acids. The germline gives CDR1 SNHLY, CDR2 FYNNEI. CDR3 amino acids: CASSGAETYEQYV. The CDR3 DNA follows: TGTGCCAGCAGCGGGGCCGAGACCTACGAGCAGTACGTC.

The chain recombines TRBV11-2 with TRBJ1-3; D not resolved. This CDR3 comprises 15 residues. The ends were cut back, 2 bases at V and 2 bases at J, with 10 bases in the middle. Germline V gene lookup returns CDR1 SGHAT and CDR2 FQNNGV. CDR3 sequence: CASSLTDNAGNTIYF. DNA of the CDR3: TGTGCCAGCAGCTTAACCGACAATGCTGGAAACACCATATATTTT. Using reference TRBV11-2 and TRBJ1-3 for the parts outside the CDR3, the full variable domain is EAGVAQSPRYKIIEKRQSVAFWCNPISGHATLYWYQQILGQGPKLLIQFQNNGVVDDSQLPKDRFSAERLKGVDSTLKIQPAKLEDSAVYLCASSLTDNAGNTIYFGEGSWLTVV.

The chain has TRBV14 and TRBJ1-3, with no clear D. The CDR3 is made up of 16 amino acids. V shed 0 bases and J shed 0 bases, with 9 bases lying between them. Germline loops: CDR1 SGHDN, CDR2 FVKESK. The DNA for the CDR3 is TGTGCCAGCAGCCAAGACTACGGCCCCTCTGGAAACACCATATATTTT. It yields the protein CASSQDYGPSGNTIYF.

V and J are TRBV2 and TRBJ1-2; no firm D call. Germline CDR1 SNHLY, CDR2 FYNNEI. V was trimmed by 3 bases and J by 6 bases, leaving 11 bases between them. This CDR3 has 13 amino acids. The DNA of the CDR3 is TGTGCCAGCAGTGATGTCGATAGAGATGGCTACACCTTC. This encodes CASSDVDRDGYTF.